The 28 T cell receptor beta chains in this list originate from one sample, sequenced in a study of T-cell memory formation after mild COVID-19. TCRdb re-derived calls from the 5' RACE reads in MiXCR, one entry per CDR3 protein. The data contain around 34,000 distinct CDR3 sequences, around 8% of them singletons. Sequenced input: PBMCs or a T cell subset sorted from them (not recorded which). These receptors were taken from a man aged 18 to 35 who had mild COVID-19 (a few samples of this study predate the infection). Cell type and time point are not known.

This clonotype was seen ten or more times. The rearrangement uses TRBV5-1 and TRBJ2-1; 7 nucleotides match TRBD2. Germline V gene lookup returns CDR1 SGHRS and CDR2 YFSETQ. V lost 7 bases, J lost 9 bases, and 10 bases stayed unmatched. CDR3 length equals 13 residues. In nucleotides, the CDR3 is TGCGCCAGCTTCCTGACGGGGGGAAGTGAGCAGTTCTTC. Translated, it gives CASFLTGGSEQFF.

The table lists this clonotype with many counts. V is TRBV28 and J is TRBJ2-7, with TRBD1 identical over 7 bases. CDR1 and CDR2 from the germline V gene are MDHEN and SYDVKM. This CDR3 has 11 amino acids. V trimming: 6 bases; J trimming: 4 bases; junction bases outside the gene matches: 0. The CDR3 region is CASSRGYEQYV. In DNA, the CDR3 is TGTGCCAGCAGCAGGGGGTACGAGCAGTACGTC.

Only a few counts were recorded for this clonotype. The gene calls are TRBV4-2 and TRBJ2-2; perhaps TRBD2 as D (6 bases). The CDR3 has 14 amino acids. Trimming pared 5 bases from V and 7 bases from J, leaving 14 bases between. CDR1 is LGHNA and CDR2 is YNFKEQ in the germline V gene. CDR3 DNA sequence: TGTGCCAGCAGCGGCGGGGAGGTGGGCGGGGAGCTGTTTTTT. Its translation is CASSGGEVGGELFF.

This clonotype is judged medium-sized. The chain is built from TRBV20-1 and TRBJ2-7; D perhaps matches TRBD2 (5 bases). CDR1 is DFQATT, CDR2 SNEGSKA, per germline (reference sequence). Trimming cost V 2 bases and J 0 bases, with 14 bases left between them. The CDR3 totals 15 residues. The DNA for the CDR3 is TGCAGTGCTAGACCCGGACTGTTGAGCTCCTACGAGCAGTACTTC. Its protein is CSARPGLLSSYEQYF.

This clonotype was seen at least ten times. The chain carries TRBV29-1 and TRBJ1-6, with 7 bases matching TRBD1. CDR1 and CDR2 from the germline V gene are SQVTM and ANQGSEA. This CDR3 has 14 residues. The trim removed 5 bases at V and 9 bases at J, leaving 10 bases unmatched. CDR3 sequence reads: CSVQLETGSSPLHF. The CDR3 DNA follows: TGCAGCGTTCAGCTGGAGACAGGGTCTTCACCCCTCCACTTT.

The chain combines TRBV7-6 with TRBJ2-7; weak D call: TRBD1 (6 bases). The germline V gene has CDR1 SGHVS and CDR2 FNYEAQ. This CDR3 is built from 13 residues. V lost 4 bases and J 0 bases, leaving 7 bases between the germline ends. CDR3 protein: CASSSQGSYEQYF. Written as DNA, the CDR3 is TGTGCCAGCAGCTCACAGGGCTCCTACGAGCAGTACTTC.

This clonotype has more than one count but fewer than ten. V is TRBV24-1 and J is TRBJ1-3; D is ambiguous. CDR3 length equals 15 residues. In germline, CDR1 is KGHDR, CDR2 SFDVKD. V was trimmed by 1 base and J by 1 base, leaving 7 bases between them. In DNA form, the CDR3 reads TGTGCCACCAGTGATTTAGGAGGGTCTGGAAACACCATATATTTT. Translated: CATSDLGGSGNTIYF.

This clonotype was counted many times. The CDR3 DNA is TGTGCCAGCAGCCCGGGACTAGCGGGGGCCAATGAGCAGTTCTTC. This sequence encodes CASSPGLAGANEQFF. The chain links TRBV7-2 to TRBJ2-1; 14 nucleotides line up with TRBD2. The CDR3 consists of 15 residues. Trimming cost V 5 bases and J 6 bases; bases outside gene matches: 3. Germline CDR1 and CDR2: SGHTA and FQGNSA.

This clonotype was seen at least ten times. CDR3 protein: CASSLEKGGYEQYV. The CDR3 DNA reads TGTGCCAGCAGCTTAGAGAAGGGGGGTTACGAGCAGTACGTC. V is TRBV7-2 and J is TRBJ2-7; either TRBD1 or TRBD2 may fit D (6 bases each). The germline CDR1 and CDR2 sequences are SGHTA and FQGNSA. This CDR3 has 14 residues. The V and J ends lost 1 base and 4 bases respectively, with 11 bases between them.

This clonotype has at least ten counts. This CDR3 reads CASRGTGEYQPQHF. CDR3 nucleotides: TGTGCCAGCAGGGGAACAGGGGAGTATCAGCCCCAGCATTTT. V is TRBV2 and J is TRBJ1-5; 7 nucleotides match TRBD1. Germline V gene data show CDR1 as SNHLY and CDR2 as FYNNEI. The junction had 7 bases not matched to a gene; V was cut back by 6 bases and J by 5 bases. The CDR3 loop spans 14 amino acids.

The table lists this clonotype with many counts. The rearrangement uses TRBV5-6 and TRBJ1-6; D possibly corresponds to TRBD1 (6 bases). CDR1 and CDR2 from the germline V gene are SGHDT and YYEEEE. V was cut by 3 bases and J by 6 bases, with 10 bases left in between. The CDR3 has 14 amino acids. The CDR3: CASSSTGSNSPLHF. The CDR3 bases are TGTGCCAGCAGCTCAACAGGGTCTAATTCACCCCTCCACTTT.

A few counts support this clonotype. This rearrangement joins TRBV7-3 to TRBJ2-2, with TRBD2 as a possible D gene (6 bases). This CDR3 is built from 12 residues. Trimming took 5 bases from V and 7 from J, leaving 8 bases between them. Per the germline V gene, CDR1 is SGHTA and CDR2 is FQGTGA. CDR3 in amino acids: CASSRRGGELFF. CDR3 DNA: TGTGCCAGCAGCCGGCGGGGCGGGGAGCTGTTTTTT.

V usage is TRBV19 and J usage is TRBJ2-7; D is perhaps TRBD1 (6 bases). The CDR3 has 17 amino acids. V lost 3 bases to trimming and J lost 4 bases, with 22 bases between them. In germline, CDR1 is LNHDA, CDR2 SQIVND (reference sequence). CDR3 nucleotide sequence: TGTGCCAGTAGTATCCGGGACACTCTGCGTTCGAGGTACGAGCAGTACGTC. As protein: CASSIRDTLRSRYEQYV.

This clonotype was recorded at least ten times. The DNA for the CDR3 is TGTGCCACCAGCAGGGGGGTGGGACAGCCCCAGCATTTT. Translated, it gives CATSRGVGQPQHF. The genes are TRBV15 and TRBJ1-5, with D possibly being TRBD1 (5 bases). Germline V CDR1 and CDR2: LNHNV, YYDKDF (reference sequence). Trimming left V 3 bases short and J 7 bases short, with 10 bases between. The CDR3 spans 13 residues.

This clonotype was recorded at least ten times. The chain joins TRBV7-2 to TRBJ2-3; D not certain. CDR1 is SGHTA and CDR2 is FQGNSA in the germline V gene. CDR3 length: 12 amino acids. The ends were cut back, 6 bases at V and 2 bases at J, with 6 bases in the middle. The CDR3 reads CASRPYTDTQYF. As DNA, the CDR3 is TGTGCCAGCAGACCCTACACAGATACGCAGTATTTT.

This clonotype showed up many times. The rearrangement uses TRBV29-1 and TRBJ1-2; D remains ambiguous. CDR1 and CDR2 (germline): SQVTM, ANQGSEA. This CDR3 region has 12 residues. Trimming shortened V by 7 bases and J by 0 bases, and 9 bases separated the two germline ends. The CDR3 sequence is CSARHSNYGYTF. CDR3 bases: TGCAGCGCGAGACACTCTAACTATGGCTACACCTTC.

This clonotype is deemed medium-sized. The chain employs TRBV9 and TRBJ2-4; 13 bases line up with TRBD2. Trimming cost V 4 bases and J 0 bases; bases outside gene matches: 10. Germline CDR1 and CDR2: SGDLS and YYNGEE. CDR3 length equals 19 residues. The CDR3 spells CASSPTSGGSLVAKNIQYF. CDR3 DNA: TGTGCCAGCAGCCCGACTAGCGGGGGGTCCCTCGTAGCCAAAAACATTCAGTACTTC.

This clonotype was detected ten times or more. V gene TRBV12-3 or TRBV12-4 combines with J gene TRBJ1-4; maybe TRBD1 (5 bases). Trimming stripped 3 bases from V and 8 bases from J, with 13 bases between. The CDR3 is made up of 14 amino acids. For the CDR3, the DNA is TGTGCCAGCAGTTTCGGGCAGGGAAGCGAAAAACTGTTTTTT. It specifies CASSFGQGSEKLFF.

This clonotype was seen many times. The CDR3 DNA is TGTGCCAGCAGCGCTCTGTCATTCTTTTCGACCAGCACAGATACGCAGTATTTT. Encoded protein: CASSALSFFSTSTDTQYF. The chain joins TRBV9 to TRBJ2-3; D uncertain. Trimming pared 3 bases from V and 0 bases from J, leaving 20 bases between. The CDR3 contains 18 residues. The germline gives CDR1 SGDLS, CDR2 YYNGEE.

This clonotype has ten or more counts. This rearrangement joins TRBV7-3 to TRBJ2-2; no reliable D call. The CDR3 covers 13 residues. Trimming removed 5 bases at V and 6 bases at J, with 10 bases between. Germline V gene lookup returns CDR1 SGHTA and CDR2 FQGTGA. The CDR3: CASSLRWAGELFF. CDR3 sequence (DNA): TGTGCCAGCAGCCTAAGATGGGCCGGGGAGCTGTTTTTT.

There are a few counts of this clonotype. J is TRBJ2-3 and V is TRBV3-1, with TRBD2 matching over 8 bases. Germline CDR1 is LGHDT and CDR2 is YNNKEL (reference sequence). This CDR3 spans 13 amino acids. With 7 bases clipped from V and 6 bases from J, the junction kept 6 bases outside the gene matches. This CDR3 reads CASTGREGDTQYF. The CDR3 nucleotides read TGTGCCAGCACCGGACGGGAGGGGGATACGCAGTATTTT.

Ten or more counts support this clonotype. This chain uses TRBV5-1 with TRBJ1-1; D possibly corresponds to TRBD1 (5 bases). V lost 6 bases and J lost 0, with 12 bases in between. The CDR3 consists of 14 residues. Per germline, CDR1 SGHRS and CDR2 YFSETQ. The chain's CDR3 is CASIRDLLNTEAFF. The DNA for the CDR3 is TGCGCCAGCATCCGGGACCTACTGAACACTGAAGCTTTCTTT.

The rearrangement uses TRBV12-3 or TRBV12-4 and TRBJ2-3; 8 bases are a match to TRBD2. J was trimmed by 1 base and V by 4 bases; bases with no gene match: 7. CDR3 length equals 16 residues. CDR3 amino acids: CASSSLRGGRTDTQYF. The CDR3 DNA is TGTGCCAGCAGTTCCCTGCGCGGGGGGCGCACAGATACGCAGTATTTT.

This clonotype appeared many times. V and J are TRBV29-1 and TRBJ2-3, with TRBD1 matching over 10 bases. V shed 2 bases, J shed 6 bases, and the junction held 5 bases outside the gene matches. Germline V gene lookup returns CDR1 SQVTM and CDR2 ANQGSEA. This CDR3 is 14 amino acids long. The CDR3 loop reads CSVELEDRGDTQYF. The DNA for the CDR3 is TGCAGCGTTGAATTAGAGGACAGGGGGGATACGCAGTATTTT.

This clonotype was seen repeatedly, ten times or more. This chain joins TRBV20-1 and TRBJ2-3; TRBD2 agrees at 12 bases. The CDR3 length is 15 residues. Germline V gene data show CDR1 as DFQATT and CDR2 as SNEGSKA (reference sequence). The V segment lost 5 bases and the J segment 5 bases; nucleotides outside the gene matches: 8. The CDR3 nucleotides read TGCAGTGCTCCCCCTTCTAGCGGGGGGGGAGATACGCAGTATTTT. Its translation is CSAPPSSGGGDTQYF.

In this sample, this clonotype is medium-sized. J is TRBJ2-1 and V is TRBV20-1, with 13 bases aligning to TRBD2. The V segment lost 1 base and the J segment 9 bases; nucleotides outside the gene matches: 0. Germline-derived CDR1 and CDR2 are DFQATT and SNEGSKA (reference sequence). This CDR3 has 13 residues. The CDR3 DNA reads TGCAGTGCTAGAGGACTAGCGGGGGGTGAGCAGTTCTTC. Amino acid sequence: CSARGLAGGEQFF.

The chain links TRBV5-4 to TRBJ2-5, with TRBD2 identical over 11 bases. J lost 2 bases, V lost 4 bases, and 10 bases had no gene match. The CDR3 loop spans 17 amino acids. Germline-derived CDR1 and CDR2 are SGHNT and YYREEE (reference sequence). The CDR3 loop is CASSAGTSGARQETQYF. DNA for the CDR3: TGTGCCAGCAGCGCCGGGACTAGCGGCGCCCGTCAAGAGACCCAGTACTTC.

By share, this clonotype ranks as medium-sized. The chain carries TRBV7-8 and TRBJ2-1; perhaps TRBD1 as D (5 bases). Trimming pared 2 bases from V and 0 bases from J, leaving 5 bases between. The germline V gene encodes CDR1 SGHVS and CDR2 FQNEAQ. CDR3 length: 14 amino acids. CDR3 coding DNA: TGTGCCAGCAGCTTAAGGGGCTCCTACAATGAGCAGTTCTTC. Encoded protein: CASSLRGSYNEQFF.